The rows below give T cell receptor beta chains drawn from one sample of a study of shared clonotypes between healthy human individuals. The method was immunoSEQ multiplex PCR; TCRdb's version includes in-frame clones alone and lacks a portion of them. The table lists about 1.1 million clones, 60% to 80% of them singletons, with roughly 0.82% in the top ten. Sequenced input: memory CD4+ T cells from PBMCs. Receptor source: a man aged 18-30 years in good health. Some clones in this sample may be carry-over from other donors' samples. The CDR3 runs from the conserved cysteine through the conserved F or W. A D gene is named only where the DNA matches it firmly. Rows give clone size only sometimes, using once, few, many, or a class for an expanded clone.

>NA|15|TRBJ1-5|few|TRBV19
CASSIGGRANQPQHF
TGTGCCAGTAGTATAGGAGGACGAGCGAATCAGCCCCAGCATTTT
>TRBD1|16|TRBJ2-5|NA|TRBV5-1
CASSSSGTVYQETQYF
TGCGCCAGCAGCTCCTCCGGGACAGTGTACCAAGAGACCCAGTACTTC
>NA|16|TRBJ2-6|NA|TRBV9
CASSTGHHSGANVLTF
TGTGCCAGCAGCACGGGACACCACTCTGGGGCCAACGTCCTGACTTTC
>NA|14|TRBJ1-4|NA|TRBV5-1
CASSLGSANEKLFF
TGCGCCAGCAGCTTGGGCAGCGCTAATGAAAAACTGTTTTTT
>NA|14|TRBJ2-7|NA|TRBV6-1
CASERNSFSYEQYF
TGTGCCAGCGAGAGGAACTCGTTCTCCTACGAGCAGTACTTC
>NA|13|TRBJ2-5|NA|TRBV30
CAWSLGRRETQYF
TGTGCCTGGAGCCTAGGCCGAAGAGAGACCCAGTACTTC
>NA|16|TRBJ2-5|NA|TRBV4-2
CASSQGTTQDQETQYF
TGTGCCAGCAGCCAAGGGACTACCCAGGATCAAGAGACCCAGTACTTC
>NA|16|TRBJ2-6|NA|TRBV11-2
CASSPRAVSGANVLTF
TGTGCCAGCAGCCCCCGTGCGGTCTCTGGGGCCAACGTCCTGACTTTC
>NA|14|TRBJ2-7|NA|TRBV5-4
CASSAPGPTYEQYF
TGTGCCAGCAGCGCCCCTGGACCTACCTACGAGCAGTACTTC
>TRBD2|14|TRBJ2-7|NA|TRBV6-4
CANSGDSTSYEQYF
TGTGCCAACAGCGGGGACTCGACCTCCTACGAGCAGTACTTC
>NA|13|TRBJ2-5|NA|TRBV5-1
CASSLVGEETQYF
TGCGCCAGCAGCTTGGTGGGTGAGGAGACCCAGTACTTC
>TRBD2|16|TRBJ2-1|NA|TRBV7-9
CASSFGTSGSYNEQFF
TGTGCCAGCAGCTTCGGGACTAGCGGGAGTTACAATGAGCAGTTCTTC
>NA|15|TRBJ1-5|NA|TRBV28
CASSLWGRNNQPQHF
TGTGCCAGCAGTTTATGGGGACGGAACAATCAGCCCCAGCATTTT
>NA|15|TRBJ2-3|NA|TRBV7-9
CASSTRVAATDTQYF
TGTGCCAGCAGCACCCGAGTGGCAGCCACAGATACGCAGTATTTT
>TRBD1|16|TRBJ2-2|NA|TRBV4-2
CASSQELAGGPGELFF
TGTGCCAGCAGCCAAGAGTTAGCAGGGGGTCCCGGGGAGCTGTTTTTT
>NA|15|TRBJ1-1|once|TRBV5-1
CASSPGAGLNTEAFF
TGCGCCAGCAGCCCGGGGGCAGGGTTGAACACTGAAGCTTTCTTT
>NA|14|TRBJ2-7|NA|TRBV19
CASSIGLLAYEQYF
TGTGCCAGTAGTATTGGGTTGTTAGCTTACGAGCAGTACTTC
>NA|13|TRBJ1-2|once|TRBV30
CAWSVWGTGGYTF
TGTGCCTGGAGTGTTTGGGGGACGGGTGGCTACACCTTC